Presented here are 11 T cell receptor beta chains from one specimen sequenced in a study of PD-1 blockade in classical Hodgkin lymphoma. Time point defined: cycle 4 day 1 (C4D1), after 5 to 7 weeks of nivolumab. Patients all relapsed after autologous stem cell transplantation, and there was variation in brentuximab vedotin exposure. TCRdb keeps only in-frame clones here, not all; method: immunoSEQ multiplex PCR. The top ten clones hold 9.4% of a sample with around 93,000 clones, around four fifths of them seen once. Sequencing used peripheral blood mononuclear cells (PBMCs), obtained before the fourth cycle of nivolumab. The receptors shown here come from a human donor with classical Hodgkin lymphoma.

V gene TRBV4-1 combines with J gene TRBJ2-5, with TRBD2 matching 15 bases. The CDR3 has 16 residues. The ends lost 4 bases at V and 5 bases at J; junction bases unmatched: 5. Germline CDR1 is MGHRA and CDR2 is YSYEKL. CDR3 sequence (DNA): TGCGCCAGCAGCCCCGGACTAGCGGGGGGGCAGGAGACCCAGTACTTC. It yields the protein CASSPGLAGGQETQYF.

The chain joins TRBV2 to TRBJ1-2, with TRBD1 matching 11 bases. This CDR3 is 14 amino acids long. Germline loops: CDR1 SNHLY, CDR2 FYNNEI. The V gene end was trimmed by 6 bases and the J gene end by 3 bases; junction bases not matched to a gene: 3. The CDR3 DNA sequence: TGTGCCAGCAGCTCGGGACAGGGGGACTATGGCTACACCTTC. This gives the protein CASSSGQGDYGYTF.

This clone was picked up a small number of times. The V call is TRBV6-5, the J call TRBJ1-4; D call uncertain. Germline values: CDR1 MNHEY, CDR2 SVGAGI. Trimming took off 5 bases at V and 1 base at J, with 8 bases between the two ends. The CDR3 totals 14 residues. The CDR3 nucleotides are TGTGCCAGCAGTCGCACATTAACTAATGAAAAACTGTTTTTT. It is translated as CASSRTLTNEKLFF.

The chain carries TRBV19 and TRBJ2-6, with a possible D match to TRBD2 (6 bases). There are 16 residues in the CDR3. The ends were cut back, 5 bases at V and 1 base at J, with 12 bases in the middle. Germline V gives CDR1 LNHDA, CDR2 SQIVND (reference sequence). The DNA of the CDR3 is TGTGCCAGTAGTGACGGGGGTGGATCTGGGGCCAACGTCCTGACTTTC. It codes for CASSDGGGSGANVLTF.

The chain links TRBV28 to TRBJ2-2, with D hard to call. The CDR3 covers 14 residues. V lost 2 bases, J lost 7 bases, and 11 bases lay in between. CDR1 is MDHEN and CDR2 is SYDVKM in the germline V gene. CDR3 DNA: TGTGCCAGCAGTTTAATGCTGACGCTCGGGGAGCTGTTTTTT. This gives the protein CASSLMLTLGELFF.

J is TRBJ2-5 and V is TRBV4-2; 7 bases line up with TRBD2. The V gene's germline CDR1 is LGHNA and CDR2 YNFKEQ. Losses at the gene ends were 1 base for V and 5 bases for J; bases not matched to a gene: 4. The CDR3 covers 14 residues. The CDR3 loop reads CASSQGGGGETQYF. The CDR3 DNA reads as TGTGCCAGCAGCCAAGGGGGGGGAGGGGAGACCCAGTACTTC.

V is TRBV6-5 and J is TRBJ2-5; perhaps TRBD2 as D (7 bases). Trimming cost V 1 base and J 3 bases, with 12 bases left between them. The CDR3 contains 15 residues. Germline V gives CDR1 MNHEY, CDR2 SVGAGI. The CDR3: CASSYLGAGEETQYF. CDR3 sequence (DNA): TGTGCCAGCAGTTACTTGGGGGCGGGGGAAGAGACCCAGTACTTC.

The V gene is TRBV10-3, the J gene TRBJ2-7; D ambiguous. Germline values: CDR1 ENHRY, CDR2 SYGVKD. Trimming took off 7 bases at V and 3 bases at J, with 10 bases between the two ends. The CDR3 length is 12 residues. CDR3 sequence (DNA): TGTGCCATCACCGGATCGCGCTACGAGCAGTACTTC. Encoded protein: CAITGSRYEQYF.

CDR3 sequence: CASSPRTSGSTYEQYF. The CDR3 bases are TGTGCCAGCAGCCCCCGGACTAGCGGGAGTACCTACGAGCAGTACTTC. This chain joins TRBV7-2 and TRBJ2-7; 13 positions match TRBD2. CDR1 and CDR2 from the germline V gene are SGHTA and FQGNSA. The CDR3 is made up of 16 amino acids. Germline trimming cut 5 bases from V and 2 bases from J; bases unmatched to any gene: 6. The whole variable domain, filled in from reference TRBV7-2 and TRBJ2-7, reads GAGVSQSPSNKVTEKGKDVELRCDPISGHTALYWYRQSLGQGLEFLIYFQGNSAPDKSGLPSDRFSAERTGGSVSTLTIQRTQQEDSAVYLCASSPRTSGSTYEQYFGPGTRLTVT.

This chain uses TRBV5-5 with TRBJ2-7, with 10 bases fitting TRBD1. Germline CDR1 is SGHKS and CDR2 is YYEKEE (reference sequence). This CDR3 is built from 15 residues. Losses at the gene ends were 3 bases for V and 5 bases for J; bases not matched to a gene: 8. DNA of the CDR3: TGTGCCAGCAGCTCCTGGACAGGGGGACGGGACGAGCAGTACTTC. Encoded protein: CASSSWTGGRDEQYF.

The V call is TRBV2, the J call TRBJ2-1; 9 positions match TRBD2. The CDR3 loop spans 15 amino acids. CDR1 SNHLY and CDR2 FYNNEI come from the germline V gene. With 7 bases clipped from V and 0 bases from J, the junction kept 4 bases outside the gene matches. CDR3: CASTATSGSYNEQFF. Here the CDR3 DNA reads TGTGCCAGCACAGCGACTAGCGGCTCCTACAATGAGCAGTTCTTC.